The source of this TCR beta chain is a study of tumor-infiltrating lymphocytes in primary liver carcinoma. Overall study: Surgical resection treated primary liver carcinoma in the patients.

For this clonotype: Antigen specificity is unknown.

Synthesis of TCR beta cDNA was carried out from approximately 470 ng total RNA with a constant-region primer. For TCR beta, libraries were produced by three nested multiplex PCR rounds using slightly modified ARM-PCR. A C-beta reverse primer was combined with TRBV1-TRBV30 forward primers in the first two PCR rounds, and each round had about 10 cycles. From the multiplex PCR reads, TCRdb called clonotypes with MiXCR, one entry per CDR3 protein. The sample holds around 330,000 distinct CDR3 sequences; roughly two thirds are singletons and the top ten take roughly 10%. The CDR3 is made up of 15 amino acids. CDR1 and CDR2 from the germline V gene are SQVTM and ANQGSEA. V lost 4 bases to trimming and J lost 0 bases, with 15 bases between them. Blood RNA originated from unsorted whole blood, with germline DNA additionally extracted. Donors were untreated and chronically infected with HBV. Study-level findings and limits: Tumor top-250-clone fractions significantly exceeded those of blood (p = 0.039). Comparison of CD4+ and CD8+ repertoires was precluded by bulk unsorted samples.

This chain links TRBV29-1 with TRBJ1-1; D uncertain. This receptor was taken from a middle-aged man with primary liver carcinoma and hepatitis B virus infection. Input material: peripheral blood. In DNA form, the CDR3 reads TGCAGCGTTGTCCCAGGTTGGGTGATGAACACTGAAGCTTTCTTT. It specifies CSVVPGWVMNTEAFF.